Detailed here is one TCR beta chain. Its cognate antigen is unknown. V dropped 3 bases and J dropped 8; count of bases not matched to a gene: 7. CDR3 length: 15 amino acids. In germline, CDR1 is KGHSH, CDR2 LQKENI. This sample stems from a study of T cells in Graves' hyperthyroidism and ophthalmopathy. Findings of the study overall: Ophthalmopathy was model-predicted a median approximately 6.4 months pre-onset. Most thyroid clonotypes that were expanded above 0.001 also turned up in blood.

RNA transcripts yielded amplified TCR beta CDR3 regions. HTBI primers were employed in a first-round RT-PCR of the TCR CDR3. TCRdb reprocessed the multiplex PCR reads via MiXCR and lists one record per CDR3 protein. The sample includes nearly 600,000 distinct CDR3 sequences, more than 13% of them seen just once. The source is a woman younger than 30 with Graves' ophthalmopathy. V usage is TRBV18 and J usage is TRBJ1-6; 7 nucleotides align to TRBD1. Sequenced: blood. The CDR3 loop reads CASSPAGTAYSPLHF. CDR3 DNA sequence: TGTGCCAGCTCACCCGCCGGGACAGCCTATTCACCCCTCCACTTT.